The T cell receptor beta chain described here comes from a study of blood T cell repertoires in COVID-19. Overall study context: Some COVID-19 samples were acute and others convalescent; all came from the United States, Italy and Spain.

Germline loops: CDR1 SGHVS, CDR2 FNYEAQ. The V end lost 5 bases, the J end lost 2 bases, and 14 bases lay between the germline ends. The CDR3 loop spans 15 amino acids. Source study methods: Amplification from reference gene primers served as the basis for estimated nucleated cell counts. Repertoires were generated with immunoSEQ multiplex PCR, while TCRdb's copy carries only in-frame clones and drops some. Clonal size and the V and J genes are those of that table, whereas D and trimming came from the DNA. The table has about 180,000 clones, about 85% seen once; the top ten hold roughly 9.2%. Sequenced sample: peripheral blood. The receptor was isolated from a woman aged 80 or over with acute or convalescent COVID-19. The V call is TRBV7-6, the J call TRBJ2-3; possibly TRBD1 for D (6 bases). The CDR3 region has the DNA TGTGCCAGCAGCGCGGGCAGGGGTGCCACAGATACGCAGTATTTT. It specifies CASSAGRGATDTQYF.